This T cell receptor (beta chain) was identified during a study of T cell repertoires in cytomegalovirus infection (dated by TCRdb to between 2019 and 2020). Context from the whole study: Donor HLA type was relevant to the analysis, because carriage of CMV infection together with the matching HLA type was indicated by public TCR beta signatures. Broader findings and caveats from the paper: In both this cohort and an independent cohort of 350 or so donors, the cumulative frequency of public TCR beta family members distinguished carriers of CMV infection plus the relevant HLA type. The ex vivo response was dominated by HLA-C-restricted CMV-specific TCR beta clonotypes, which also provided the single most frequent clonotype in two of eight donors.

Worth noting for this clonotype: Which antigen it targets is not known. It has no much larger one-base neighbor in the sample; base qualities were not kept.

For sequencing, an Illumina HiSeq 1500 was employed. TCRdb took the public reads, trimmed them with fastp at Q25, ran MiXCR for clone calling and kept in-frame beta chains. Identical CDR3 protein sequences are pooled into one entry, listed with their most common genes and DNA. The sample includes approximately 200,000 distinct CDR3 sequences, with 25% to 30% observed a single time. The ten largest clones represent approximately 30% of the sample. Material: PBMCs. The receptor was derived from a human donor in good health (CMV status not recorded). Some clones in this sample may be carry-over from other donors' samples.

The CDR3 reads CASSVAAASGGYEQYF. In nucleotide form, the sequence is TGTGCCAGCAGCGTAGCTGCGGCTAGCGGGGGATACGAGCAGTACTTC. In this chain, TRBV9 is recombined with TRBJ2-7; 10 nucleotides in the junction match TRBD2. The germline V gene supplies CDR1 SGDLS and CDR2 YYNGEE. The V end gives up 0 bases and the J end 4 bases, leaving 7 bases in the junction not matched to a gene. Reading from cysteine to phenylalanine, the CDR3 counts 16 amino acids. Only the CDR3 DNA stays, 48 bases, in frame from base 1. The variable domain in full, with residues beyond the CDR3 obtained from the reference TRBV9 and TRBJ2-7 genes, is DSGVTQTPKHLITATGQRVTLRCSPRSGDLSVYWYQQSLDQGLQFLIQYYNGEERAKGNILERFSAQQFPDLHSELNLSSLELGDSALYFCASSVAAASGGYEQYFGPGTRLTVT.